This T cell receptor beta chain was sequenced during a study of PD-1 blockade in classical Hodgkin lymphoma. Broader study findings: Repertoire differences have undefined causes, possibly disease activity or prior therapy. Patients starting nivolumab less than 1 year after ASCT had lower diversity and were excluded from later analyses. CD4+ TCR diversity, unlike CD8+, climbed significantly by C4D1.

Each patient experienced a relapse that followed autologous stem cell transplantation, and brentuximab vedotin exposure varied. Concerning this clone: Its antigen is not known.

Germline assignment: CDR1 MNHNS and CDR2 SASEGT. This CDR3 has 15 residues. Trimming removed 3 bases at V and 5 bases at J, with 16 bases between. TCRdb keeps only in-frame clones here, not all; method: immunoSEQ multiplex PCR. The repertoire holds around 100,000 clones, roughly 89% seen once, with under 8% in the top ten. This sequence was found in a human donor with classical Hodgkin lymphoma. This sequence joins TRBV6-1 and TRBJ1-2, with TRBD1 as a possible D gene (5 bases). Sequences were derived from peripheral blood mononuclear cells (PBMCs), sampled before the second cycle of nivolumab. For the CDR3, the DNA is TGTGCCAGCAGTGACGGGCGAGGGGCGGGATATGGCTACACCTTC. Protein sequence: CASSDGRGAGYGYTF.